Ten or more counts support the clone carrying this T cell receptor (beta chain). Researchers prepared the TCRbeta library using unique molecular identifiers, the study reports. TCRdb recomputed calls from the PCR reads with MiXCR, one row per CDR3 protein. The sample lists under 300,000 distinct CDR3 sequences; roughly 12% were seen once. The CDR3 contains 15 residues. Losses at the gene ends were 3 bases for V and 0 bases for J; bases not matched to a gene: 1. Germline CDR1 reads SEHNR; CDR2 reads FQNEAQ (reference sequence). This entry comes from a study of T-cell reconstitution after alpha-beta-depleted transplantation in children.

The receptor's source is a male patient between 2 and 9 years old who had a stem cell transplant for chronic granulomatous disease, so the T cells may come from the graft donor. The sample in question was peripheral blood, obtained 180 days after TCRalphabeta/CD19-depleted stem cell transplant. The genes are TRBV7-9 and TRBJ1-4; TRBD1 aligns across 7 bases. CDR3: CASSLGQTTNEKLFF. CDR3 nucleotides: TGTGCCAGCAGCTTGGGACAGACAACTAATGAAAAACTGTTTTTT. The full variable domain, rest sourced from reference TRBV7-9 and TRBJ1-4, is DTGVSQNPRHKITKRGQNVTFRCDPISEHNRLYWYRQTLGQGPEFLTYFQNEAQLEKSRLLSDRFSAERPKGSFSTLEIQRTEQGDSAMYLCASSLGQTTNEKLFFGSGTQLSVL.